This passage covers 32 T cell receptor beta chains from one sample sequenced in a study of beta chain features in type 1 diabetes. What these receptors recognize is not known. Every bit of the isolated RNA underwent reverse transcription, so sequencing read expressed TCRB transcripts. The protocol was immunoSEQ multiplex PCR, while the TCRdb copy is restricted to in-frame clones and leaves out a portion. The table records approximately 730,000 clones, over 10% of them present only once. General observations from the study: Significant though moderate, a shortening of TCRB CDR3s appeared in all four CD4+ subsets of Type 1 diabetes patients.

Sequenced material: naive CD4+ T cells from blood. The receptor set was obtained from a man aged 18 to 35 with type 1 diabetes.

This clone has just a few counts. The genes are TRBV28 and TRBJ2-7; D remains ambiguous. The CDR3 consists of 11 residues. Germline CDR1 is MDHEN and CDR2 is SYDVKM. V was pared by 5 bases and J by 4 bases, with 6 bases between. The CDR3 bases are TGTGCCAGCAGTGCAGTTTACGAGCAGTACTTC. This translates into CASSAVYEQYF.

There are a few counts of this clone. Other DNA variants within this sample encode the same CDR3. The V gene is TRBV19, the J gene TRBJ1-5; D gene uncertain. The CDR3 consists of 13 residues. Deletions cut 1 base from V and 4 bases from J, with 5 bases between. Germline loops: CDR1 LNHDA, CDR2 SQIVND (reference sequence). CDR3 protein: CASSIAGNQPQHF. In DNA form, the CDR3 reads TGTGCCAGTAGTATAGCCGGTAATCAGCCCCAGCATTTT.

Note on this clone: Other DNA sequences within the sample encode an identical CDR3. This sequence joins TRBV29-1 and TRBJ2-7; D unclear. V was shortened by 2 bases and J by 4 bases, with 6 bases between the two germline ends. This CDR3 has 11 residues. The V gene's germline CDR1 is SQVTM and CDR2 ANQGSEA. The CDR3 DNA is TGCAGCGTTGAAAGGAGTTACGAGCAGTACTTC. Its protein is CSVERSYEQYF.

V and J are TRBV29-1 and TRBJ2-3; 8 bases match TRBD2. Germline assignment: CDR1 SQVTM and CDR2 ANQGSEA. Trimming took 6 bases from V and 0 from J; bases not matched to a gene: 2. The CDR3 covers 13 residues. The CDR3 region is CSVGGGSTDTQYF. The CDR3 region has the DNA TGCAGCGTCGGCGGGGGGAGCACAGATACGCAGTATTTT.

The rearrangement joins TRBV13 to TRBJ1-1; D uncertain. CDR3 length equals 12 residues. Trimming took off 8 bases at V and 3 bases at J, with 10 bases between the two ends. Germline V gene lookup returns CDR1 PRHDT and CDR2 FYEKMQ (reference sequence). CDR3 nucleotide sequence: TGTGCCAGCGGCAAGTATGACACTGAAGCTTTCTTT. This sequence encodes CASGKYDTEAFF.

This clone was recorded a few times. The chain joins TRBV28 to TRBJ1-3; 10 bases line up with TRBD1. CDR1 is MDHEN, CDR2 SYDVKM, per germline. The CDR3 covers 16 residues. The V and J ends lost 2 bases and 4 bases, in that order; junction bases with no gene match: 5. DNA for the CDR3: TGTGCCAGCAGTTTACCCGACAGGGGGCCAGGAAACACCATATATTTT. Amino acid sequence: CASSLPDRGPGNTIYF.

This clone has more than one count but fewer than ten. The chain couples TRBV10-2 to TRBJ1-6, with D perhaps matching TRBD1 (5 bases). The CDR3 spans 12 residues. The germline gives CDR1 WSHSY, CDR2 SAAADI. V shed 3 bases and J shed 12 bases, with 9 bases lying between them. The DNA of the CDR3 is TGCGCCAGCAGTGACCAGGGAAAACCCCTCCACTTT. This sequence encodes CASSDQGKPLHF.

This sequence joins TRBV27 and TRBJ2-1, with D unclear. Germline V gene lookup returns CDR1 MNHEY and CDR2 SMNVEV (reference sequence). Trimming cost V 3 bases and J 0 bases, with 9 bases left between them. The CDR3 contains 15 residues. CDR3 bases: TGTGCCAGCAGTTTCCGTACCAGCTCCTACAATGAGCAGTTCTTC. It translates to CASSFRTSSYNEQFF.

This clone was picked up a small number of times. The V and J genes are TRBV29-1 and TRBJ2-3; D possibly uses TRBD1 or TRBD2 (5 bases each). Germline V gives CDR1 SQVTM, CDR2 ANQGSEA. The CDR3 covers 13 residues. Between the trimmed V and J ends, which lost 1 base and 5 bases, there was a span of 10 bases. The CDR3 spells CSVEGGIEDTQYF. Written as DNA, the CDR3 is TGCAGCGTTGAAGGGGGGATCGAAGATACGCAGTATTTT.

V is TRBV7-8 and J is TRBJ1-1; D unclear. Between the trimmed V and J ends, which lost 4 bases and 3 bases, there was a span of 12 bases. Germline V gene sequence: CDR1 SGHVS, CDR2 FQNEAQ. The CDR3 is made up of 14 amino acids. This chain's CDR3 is CASSSSPRDTEAFF. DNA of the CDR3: TGTGCCAGCAGCTCCAGCCCCCGGGACACTGAAGCTTTCTTT.

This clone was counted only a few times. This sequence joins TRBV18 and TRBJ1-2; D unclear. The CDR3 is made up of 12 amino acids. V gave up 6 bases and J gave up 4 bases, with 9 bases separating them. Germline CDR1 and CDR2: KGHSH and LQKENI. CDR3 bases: TGTGCCAGCTCCTCCTCGATCTATGGCTACACCTTC. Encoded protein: CASSSSIYGYTF. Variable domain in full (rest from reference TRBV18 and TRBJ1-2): NAGVMQNPRHLVRRRGQEARLRCSPMKGHSHVYWYRQLPEEGLKFMVYLQKENIIDESGMPKERFSAEFPKEGPSILRIQQVVRGDSAAYFCASSSSIYGYTFGSGTRLTVV.

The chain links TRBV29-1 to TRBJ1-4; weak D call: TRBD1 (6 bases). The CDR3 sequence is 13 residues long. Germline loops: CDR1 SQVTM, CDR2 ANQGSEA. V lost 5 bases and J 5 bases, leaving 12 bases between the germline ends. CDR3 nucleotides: TGCAGCGTTCGGGGGGCCATGAATGAAAAACTGTTTTTT. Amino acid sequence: CSVRGAMNEKLFF.

The CDR3: CASSRPGGQETQYF. The DNA for the CDR3 is TGTGCCAGCAGTCGCCCGGGGGGCCAAGAGACCCAGTACTTC. The rearrangement joins TRBV27 to TRBJ2-5; 7 bases agree with TRBD2. V gave up 5 bases and J gave up 1 base; unmatched junction bases: 4. Germline CDR1 MNHEY, CDR2 SMNVEV (reference sequence). The CDR3 extends over 14 amino acids.

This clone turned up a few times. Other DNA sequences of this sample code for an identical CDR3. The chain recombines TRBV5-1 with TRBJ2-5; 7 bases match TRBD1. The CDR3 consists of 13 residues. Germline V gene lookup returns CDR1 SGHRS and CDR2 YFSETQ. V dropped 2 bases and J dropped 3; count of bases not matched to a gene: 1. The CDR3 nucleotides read TGCGCCAGCAGCTTAGGACAGGAAGAGACCCAGTACTTC. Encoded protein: CASSLGQEETQYF.

The CDR3 bases are TGTGCCTTAAGCAAACAGGGGAACACTGAAGCTTTCTTT. Protein: CALSKQGNTEAFF. The rearrangement links TRBV30 to TRBJ1-1; tentatively, D is TRBD1 (6 bases). The CDR3 is 13 amino acids. Trimming took 7 bases from V and 1 from J, leaving 13 bases between them. Germline V gene sequence: CDR1 GTSNPN, CDR2 SVGIG (reference sequence). Drawing the rest from reference TRBV30 and TRBJ1-1, the complete variable domain is SQTIHQWPATLVQPVGSPLSLECTVEGTSNPNLYWYRQAAGRGLQLLFYSVGIGQISSEVPQNLSASRPQDRQFILSSKKLLLSDSGFYLCALSKQGNTEAFFGQGTRLTVV.

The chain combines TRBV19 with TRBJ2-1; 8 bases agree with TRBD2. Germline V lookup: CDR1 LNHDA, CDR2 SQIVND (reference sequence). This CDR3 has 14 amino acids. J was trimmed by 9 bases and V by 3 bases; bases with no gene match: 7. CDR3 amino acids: CASSIGTRWGEQFF. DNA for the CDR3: TGTGCCAGTAGTATTGGGACTAGATGGGGTGAGCAGTTCTTC. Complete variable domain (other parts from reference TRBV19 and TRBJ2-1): DGGITQSPKYLFRKEGQNVTLSCEQNLNHDAMYWYRQDPGQGLRLIYYSQIVNDFQKGDIAEGYSVSREKKESFPLTVTSAQKNPTAFYLCASSIGTRWGEQFFGPGTRLTVL.

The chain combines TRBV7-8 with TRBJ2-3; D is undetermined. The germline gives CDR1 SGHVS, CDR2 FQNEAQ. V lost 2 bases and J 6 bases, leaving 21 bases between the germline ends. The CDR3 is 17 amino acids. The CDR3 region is CASSLRPSITHGDTQYF. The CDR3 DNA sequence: TGTGCCAGCAGCTTACGGCCTTCTATAACCCATGGGGATACGCAGTATTTT. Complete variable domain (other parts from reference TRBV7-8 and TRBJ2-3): GAGVSQSPRYKVAKRGQDVALRCDPISGHVSLFWYQQALGQGPEFLTYFQNEAQLDKSGLPSDRFFAERPEGSVSTLKIQRTQQEDSAVYLCASSLRPSITHGDTQYFGPGTRLTVL.

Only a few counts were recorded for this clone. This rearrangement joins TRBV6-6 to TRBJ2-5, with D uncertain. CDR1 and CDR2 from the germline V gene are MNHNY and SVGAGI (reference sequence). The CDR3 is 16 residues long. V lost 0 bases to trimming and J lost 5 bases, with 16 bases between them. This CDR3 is CASSYSISGVSETQYF. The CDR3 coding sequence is TGTGCCAGCAGTTACTCGATTAGTGGGGTTTCTGAGACCCAGTACTTC.

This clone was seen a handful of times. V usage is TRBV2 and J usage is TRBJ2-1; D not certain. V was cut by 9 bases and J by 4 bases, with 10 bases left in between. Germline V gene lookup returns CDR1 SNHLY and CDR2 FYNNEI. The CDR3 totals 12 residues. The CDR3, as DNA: TGTGCCAGTAATCTCCTTTACAATGAGCAGTTCTTC. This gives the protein CASNLLYNEQFF.

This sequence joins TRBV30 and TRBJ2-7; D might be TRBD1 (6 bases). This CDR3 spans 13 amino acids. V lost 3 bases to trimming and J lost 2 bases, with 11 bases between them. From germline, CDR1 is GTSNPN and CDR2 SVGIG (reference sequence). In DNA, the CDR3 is TGTGCCTGGAGGAGGGACACCACCTACGAGCAGTACTTC. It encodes CAWRRDTTYEQYF.

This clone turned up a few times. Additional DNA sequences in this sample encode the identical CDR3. For the CDR3, the DNA is TGTGCCAGCTCACCTGGGACAGTGAATTCACCCCTCCACTTT. The encoded protein is CASSPGTVNSPLHF. This rearrangement joins TRBV18 to TRBJ1-6; TRBD1 matches 7 bases. Germline V gene lookup returns CDR1 KGHSH and CDR2 LQKENI. Losses at the gene ends were 3 bases for V and 7 bases for J; bases not matched to a gene: 3. The CDR3 consists of 14 residues.

CDR3 protein: CASSVRLAGGTNEQFF. Here the CDR3 DNA reads TGTGCCAGCAGCGTACGACTAGCGGGGGGTACAAATGAGCAGTTCTTC. V gene TRBV11-1 combines with J gene TRBJ2-1; 13 bases are a match to TRBD2. Germline V gives CDR1 SGHAT, CDR2 FQDESV (reference sequence). CDR3 size: 16 residues. Trimming cost V 5 bases and J 7 bases; bases outside gene matches: 8.

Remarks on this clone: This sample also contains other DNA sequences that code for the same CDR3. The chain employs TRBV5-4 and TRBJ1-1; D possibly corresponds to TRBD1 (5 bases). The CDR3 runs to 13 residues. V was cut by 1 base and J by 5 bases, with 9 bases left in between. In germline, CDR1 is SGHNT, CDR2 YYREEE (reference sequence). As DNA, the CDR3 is TGTGCCAGCAGCTTGCAGGGTGGTACTGAAGCTTTCTTT. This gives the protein CASSLQGGTEAFF.

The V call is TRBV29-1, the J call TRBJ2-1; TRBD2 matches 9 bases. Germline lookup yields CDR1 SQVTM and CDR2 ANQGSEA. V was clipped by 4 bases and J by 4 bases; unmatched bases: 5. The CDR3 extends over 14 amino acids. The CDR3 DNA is TGCAGCGTTGCCCAGACTAGCGGATACAATGAGCAGTTCTTC. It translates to CSVAQTSGYNEQFF.

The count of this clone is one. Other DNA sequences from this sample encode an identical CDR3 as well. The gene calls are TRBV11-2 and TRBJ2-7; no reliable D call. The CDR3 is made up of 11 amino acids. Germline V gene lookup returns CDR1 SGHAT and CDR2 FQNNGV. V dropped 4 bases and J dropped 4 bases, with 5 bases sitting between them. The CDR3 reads CASSSQYEQYF. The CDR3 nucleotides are TGTGCCAGCAGCTCACAATACGAGCAGTACTTC.

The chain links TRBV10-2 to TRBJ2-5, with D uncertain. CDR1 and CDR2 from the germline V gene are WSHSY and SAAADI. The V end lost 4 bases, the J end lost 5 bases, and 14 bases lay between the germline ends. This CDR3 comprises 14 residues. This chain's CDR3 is CASSVILGQETQYF. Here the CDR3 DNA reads TGCGCCAGCAGTGTCATTCTGGGTCAGGAGACCCAGTACTTC.

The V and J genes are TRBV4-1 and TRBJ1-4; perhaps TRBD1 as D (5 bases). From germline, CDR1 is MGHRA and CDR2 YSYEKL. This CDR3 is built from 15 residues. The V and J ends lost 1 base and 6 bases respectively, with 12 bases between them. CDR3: CASSQGDREYEKLFF. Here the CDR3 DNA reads TGCGCCAGCAGCCAAGGGGACCGGGAATATGAAAAACTGTTTTTT.

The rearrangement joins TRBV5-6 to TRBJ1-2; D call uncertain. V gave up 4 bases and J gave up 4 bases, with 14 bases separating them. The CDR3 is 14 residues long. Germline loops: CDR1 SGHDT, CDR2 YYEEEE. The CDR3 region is CASSDGVGSYGYTF. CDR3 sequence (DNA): TGTGCCAGCAGCGATGGTGTGGGCAGCTATGGCTACACCTTC.

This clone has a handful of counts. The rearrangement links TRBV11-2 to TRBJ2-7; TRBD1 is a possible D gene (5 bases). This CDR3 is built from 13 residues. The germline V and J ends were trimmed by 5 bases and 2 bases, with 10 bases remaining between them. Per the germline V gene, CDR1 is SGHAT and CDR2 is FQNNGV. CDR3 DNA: TGTGCCAGCAGCCACCACAGGACCTACGAGCAGTACTTC. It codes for CASSHHRTYEQYF.

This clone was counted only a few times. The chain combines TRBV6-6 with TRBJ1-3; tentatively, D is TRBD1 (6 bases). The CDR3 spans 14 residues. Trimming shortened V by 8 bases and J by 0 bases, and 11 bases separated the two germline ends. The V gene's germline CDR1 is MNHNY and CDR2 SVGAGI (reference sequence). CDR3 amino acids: CASADSLSGNTIYF. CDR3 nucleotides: TGTGCCAGCGCGGACAGTCTCTCTGGAAACACCATATATTTT.

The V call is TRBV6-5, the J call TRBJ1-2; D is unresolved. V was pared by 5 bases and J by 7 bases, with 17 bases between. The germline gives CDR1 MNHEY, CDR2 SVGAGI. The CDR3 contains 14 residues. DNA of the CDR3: TGTGCCAGCAGTGACGAAGGTGGCGTTGGTGGCTACACCTTC. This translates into CASSDEGGVGGYTF.

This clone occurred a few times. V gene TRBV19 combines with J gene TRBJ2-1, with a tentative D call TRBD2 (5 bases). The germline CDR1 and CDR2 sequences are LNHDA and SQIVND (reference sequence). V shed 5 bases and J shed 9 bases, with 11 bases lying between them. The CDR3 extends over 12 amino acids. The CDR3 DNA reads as TGTGCCAGTAGTCCACCGGGGAGTGAGCAGTTCTTC. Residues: CASSPPGSEQFF.